A selection of T cell receptor beta chains follows, all from one sample in a study of blood T cell repertoires in COVID-19. Profiling relied on immunoSEQ multiplex PCR, and the TCRdb table lists in-frame clones only, not all of them. This sample has around 220,000 clones, with approximately 81% found just once. Sequencing used peripheral blood. The receptors derive from a man aged 25-40 years with active or convalescent COVID-19. The CDR3 runs from the conserved cysteine through the conserved F or W. D genes are given only for firm matches. Only some rows state a clone size, as once, few, many or a class for expanded clones.

v_call	clone_size	d_call	j_call	cdr3_aa	cdr3_nt
TRBV27	few	TRBD1	TRBJ1-2	CASSFTPDRGRLYGYTF	TGTGCCAGCAGTTTTACCCCAGACAGGGGGCGATTGTATGGCTACACCTTC
TRBV30	.	.	TRBJ1-4	CAWSDRGEKLFF	TGTGCCTGGAGTGACCGAGGGGAAAAACTGTTTTTT
TRBV5-1	.	.	TRBJ1-1	CASSPTPGGTEAFF	TGCGCCAGCAGCCCTACGCCGGGGGGTACTGAAGCTTTCTTT
TRBV7-8	.	.	TRBJ2-1	CASSLGWGGRNEQFF	TGTGCCAGCAGCTTGGGTTGGGGGGGGCGAAATGAGCAGTTCTTC
TRBV5-8	.	.	TRBJ2-1	CASSLARAGSYNEQFF	TGTGCCAGCAGCTTGGCCAGGGCAGGCTCCTACAATGAGCAGTTCTTC
TRBV5-1	.	TRBD2	TRBJ2-2	CASSTTSGPHRGAVF	TGCGCCAGCAGCACTACTAGCGGGCCCCACCGGGGAGCTGTTTTT
TRBV7-9	.	.	TRBJ1-5	CASSPPEVASQPQHF	TGTGCCAGCAGCCCACCAGAGGTGGCGAGTCAGCCCCAGCATTTT
TRBV5-4	.	TRBD2	TRBJ2-7	CASSLRPAGVISYEQYF	TGTGCCAGCAGCTTGAGGCCAGCGGGAGTGATCTCCTACGAGCAGTACTTC
TRBV4-1	.	.	TRBJ1-4	CASSPAWQGGGEKLFF	TGCGCCAGCAGCCCCGCATGGCAGGGCGGGGGAGAAAAACTGTTTTTT
TRBV12-5	.	.	TRBJ1-1	CASGLTGNTEAFF	TGTGCTAGTGGTTTGACAGGGAACACTGAAGCTTTCTTT
TRBV19	once	TRBD1	TRBJ2-7	CASSLGTGTAYEQYF	TGTGCCAGTAGTCTGGGGACAGGGACGGCCTACGAGCAGTACTTC
TRBV4-3	.	TRBD2	TRBJ2-3	CASSQEAGHFTDTQYF	TGCGCCAGCAGCCAAGAAGCGGGGCACTTCACAGATACGCAGTATTTT
TRBV5-8	many	.	TRBJ2-7	CASSNGEGVNEQYF	TGTGCCAGCAGTAACGGCGAGGGCGTCAACGAGCAGTACTTC
TRBV6-5	.	.	TRBJ1-6	CASSYGRDLHF	TGTGCCAGCAGTTACGGTCGGGACCTCCACTTT
TRBV4-3	.	.	TRBJ1-4	CASSQVQGVEKLFF	TGCGCCAGCAGCCAAGTTCAAGGGGTCGAAAAACTGTTTTTT
TRBV10-3	.	TRBD1	TRBJ1-2	CAISDKGAVYGYTF	TGTGCCATCAGTGATAAGGGGGCGGTCTATGGCTACACCTTC
TRBV7-2	.	TRBD1	TRBJ1-1	CASSRGGTVKNTEAFF	TGTGCCAGCAGCCGGGGGGGGACAGTGAAGAACACTGAAGCTTTCTTT
TRBV9	.	TRBD2	TRBJ2-7	CASSVEGGSIHEQYF	TGTGCCAGCAGCGTAGAGGGCGGGAGCATCCACGAGCAGTACTTC
TRBV3-1/TRBV3-2	.	TRBD2	TRBJ2-7	CASSQGTSGVYEQYF	TGTGCCAGCAGCCAAGGGACTAGCGGGGTTTACGAGCAGTACTTC
TRBV19	.	TRBD1	TRBJ2-1	CASRLTGFYNEQFF	TGTGCCAGTAGATTGACAGGGTTTTACAATGAGCAGTTCTTC
TRBV25-1	.	.	TRBJ1-2	CASSEPGTNYGYTF	TGTGCCAGCAGTGAACCCGGGACTAACTATGGCTACACCTTC
TRBV5-1	.	TRBD1	TRBJ2-5	CASSRTGRETQYF	TGCGCCAGCAGCAGGACAGGGCGGGAGACCCAGTACTTC
TRBV9	.	TRBD2	TRBJ2-3	CASSVGSGVFTDTQYF	TGTGCCAGCAGCGTAGGGAGCGGGGTTTTCACAGATACGCAGTATTTT
TRBV18	.	TRBD1	TRBJ1-1	CASSPGQAGTEAFF	TGTGCCAGCTCACCCGGACAGGCGGGCACTGAAGCTTTCTTT
TRBV19	.	.	TRBJ1-1	CATHPTGEGNTEAFF	TGTGCCACCCACCCAACCGGGGAGGGAAACACTGAAGCTTTCTTT
TRBV30	.	.	TRBJ1-1	CAWSRQGNTEAFF	TGTGCCTGGAGTCGGCAGGGAAACACTGAAGCTTTCTTT
TRBV7-8	.	.	TRBJ2-3	CASRPQPGDTQYF	TGTGCCAGCAGACCTCAACCAGGGGATACGCAGTATTTT
TRBV10-1	.	.	TRBJ2-7	CASARVARYEQYF	TGCGCCAGCGCCCGAGTCGCTCGCTACGAGCAGTACTTC
TRBV5-1	.	TRBD2	TRBJ2-3	CASSLSPTGGSGVTDTQYF	TGCGCCAGCAGCCTCTCCCCAACCGGTGGTAGCGGGGTAACAGATACGCAGTATTTT
TRBV14	.	.	TRBJ1-3	CASSQAGSGNTIYF	TGTGCCAGCAGCCAGGCAGGGTCTGGAAACACCATATATTTT
TRBV27	few	TRBD2	TRBJ2-7	CASRLAGVPYEQYF	TGTGCCAGCAGACTAGCGGGAGTGCCCTACGAGCAGTACTTC
TRBV6-4	many	.	TRBJ1-6	CASSVSGGDNSPLHF	TGTGCCAGCAGTGTAAGTGGAGGCGATAATTCACCCCTCCACTTT
TRBV5-1	.	TRBD2	TRBJ2-2	CASSQGLAGARNTGELFF	TGCGCCAGCAGCCAAGGGTTAGCGGGGGCTCGAAACACCGGGGAGCTGTTTTTT
TRBV10-1	few	.	TRBJ2-7	CARQVYPDLSYEQYF	TGCGCCAGGCAAGTCTACCCGGACTTGTCCTACGAGCAGTACTTC
TRBV7-8	.	.	TRBJ1-1	CASSSPAGLNTEAFF	TGTGCCAGCAGCTCCCCCGCGGGGTTGAACACTGAAGCTTTCTTT
TRBV7-2	few	.	TRBJ2-3	CASARNRADTQYF	TGTGCCAGCGCCCGTAATCGAGCAGATACGCAGTATTTT
TRBV7-2	.	TRBD2	TRBJ2-5	CASSLYAAGEGYF	TGTGCCAGCAGCTTATACGCGGCGGGAGAGGGGTACTTC
TRBV4-2	.	.	TRBJ2-1	CASSQDSEDEQFF	TGTGCCAGCAGCCAAGATTCCGAGGATGAGCAGTTCTTC
TRBV19	.	.	TRBJ1-2	CASSWSDSRDAYGYTF	TGTGCCAGTAGTTGGTCGGACAGCCGCGACGCCTATGGCTACACCTTC
TRBV10-1	.	TRBD1	TRBJ1-5	CASSHDRVQPQHF	TGCGCCAGCAGCCACGACAGGGTTCAGCCCCAGCATTTT
TRBV2	.	.	TRBJ2-3	CASKQGQTDTQYF	TGTGCCAGCAAACAGGGTCAGACAGATACGCAGTATTTT
TRBV28	.	.	TRBJ1-6	CASGGAPSPLHF	TGTGCCAGCGGGGGGGCCCCTTCACCCCTCCACTTT
TRBV6-5	.	.	TRBJ1-2	CASSYSGSGPYTF	TGTGCCAGCAGTTACTCAGGGAGCGGCCCCTACACCTTC
TRBV27	.	TRBD2	TRBJ2-7	CASTLHGTSGAEQYF	TGTGCCAGCACCCTCCACGGGACTAGCGGGGCCGAGCAGTACTTC
TRBV30	few	TRBD2	TRBJ2-2	CAWGTSATGELFF	TGTGCCTGGGGGACTAGCGCCACCGGGGAGCTGTTTTTT
TRBV7-9	.	.	TRBJ1-6	CASSLGGDSPLHF	TGTGCCAGCAGCCTCGGGGGAGACTCACCCCTCCACTTT
TRBV18	.	.	TRBJ1-2	CASSQSGKSYGYTF	TGTGCCAGCTCACAATCGGGGAAGAGCTATGGCTACACCTTC
TRBV10-3	.	TRBD1	TRBJ1-6	CAISEGQDNSPLHF	TGTGCCATCAGTGAGGGACAGGATAATTCACCCCTCCACTTT
TRBV28	.	TRBD2	TRBJ2-5	CASSLTSGDKEETQYF	TGTGCCAGCAGCCTGACTAGCGGGGACAAGGAAGAGACCCAGTACTTC